This note documents a single TCR beta chain sequence. Antigen unknown. Around 100,000 TCR templates per sample were assayed. Assay: immunoSEQ multiplex PCR; the TCRdb copy retains only in-frame clones and omits some. The sample holds 45,000 to 50,000 clones, roughly 90% seen once. This entry comes from a study of siplizumab effects on memory and regulatory T cells. The study's findings and limits: Under siplizumab, alloreactive sequences traced to unstimulated CD4+ memory cells were significantly reduced. The apparent diversity of naive T cells exceeded that of memory cells, and naive T cells seemed to make a major contribution to the alloresponse.

The V and J ends lost 6 bases and 4 bases respectively, with 13 bases between them. Germline V gene data show CDR1 as MNHEY and CDR2 as SVGAGI. The CDR3 has 13 residues. This TCR was recovered from a human donor in good health. V usage is TRBV6-5 and J usage is TRBJ2-7; D gene ambiguous. Source material: naive CD8+ T cells sorted from blood. The CDR3 sequence: CASSLTGIYEQYF. CDR3 sequence (DNA): TGTGCCAGCAGCTTAACGGGTATTTACGAGCAGTACTTC.